This TCR beta chain was captured in a study of cytomegalovirus exposure and HLA in healthy donors. Study-level results: A likely sequencing artifact accounted for one observed cluster of highly shared sequence variants. A classifier reportedly called cytomegalovirus status with high sensitivity and specificity. When a later analysis was performed, an Asian-associated ancestry cluster reportedly had fewer N-insertions than the roughly 700-donor mean.

The PCR was carried out with 60 Vbeta primers and 13 Jbeta primers. Authors' data handling: Later analysis identified tens of millions of unique TCR beta chains, about 11 million shared. Generated by immunoSEQ multiplex PCR, the TCRdb table keeps only in-frame clones and is missing some. V and J calls and clone size are as listed in that table; D and trimming were resolved from the DNA. The sample lists tens of thousands of clones; 65% to 75% were seen once. With respect to this clone: As yet, its antigen is unknown.

The CDR3 runs to 16 residues. CDR1 and CDR2 (germline): SGHRS, YFSETQ. The ends lost 1 base at V and 7 bases at J; junction bases unmatched: 7. This clonotype originated in a man in his forties in good health and CMV-seropositive. Material: PBMCs. The rearrangement joins TRBV5-1 to TRBJ2-1, with 11 positions matching TRBD2. CDR3: CASSLTSGRSSNEQFF. The CDR3 DNA is TGCGCCAGCAGCTTGACTAGCGGGAGAAGCTCGAATGAGCAGTTCTTC.